This entry lists 32 T cell receptor beta chains sequenced from one sample in a study of circulating CD8 cells and anti-PD-1 response in melanoma. TCR libraries were prepared from approximately 15 ng of total RNA with the QIAseq Immune Repertoire TCR panel. TCRdb passed the reads through MiXCR, listing each CDR3 protein once. The table lists under 450 distinct CDR3 sequences, under 9.5% of them singletons. Live CD3+CD8+TCRalphabeta+ cells were sorted into four subsets by PD-1 and/or TIGIT. Specimen: CD8+ T cells from PBMCs, collected at baseline or after one month of anti-PD-1 therapy (not recorded which). These receptors were collected from a human donor with melanoma.

This chain joins TRBV19 and TRBJ2-1; D is uncertain. V lost 3 bases, J lost 7 bases, and 7 bases lay in between. This CDR3 is built from 12 residues. The germline V gene encodes CDR1 LNHDA and CDR2 SQIVND (reference sequence). CDR3 sequence (DNA): TGTGCCAGTAGTATTCTAGGAAATGAGCAGTTCTTC. This codes for CASSILGNEQFF.

This clonotype was recorded a few times. J is TRBJ2-2 and V is TRBV12-3 or TRBV12-4; TRBD2 agrees at 14 bases. V dropped 3 bases and J dropped 3; count of bases not matched to a gene: 3. The CDR3 consists of 17 residues. CDR3 sequence reads: CASSLGLAGADTGELFF. In nucleotides, the CDR3 is TGTGCCAGCAGTTTGGGACTAGCGGGGGCGGACACCGGGGAGCTGTTTTTT.

In its sample, this clonotype ranks as medium-sized. The V gene is TRBV25-1, the J gene TRBJ2-5, with D tentatively TRBD1 or TRBD2 (5 bases each). This CDR3 is built from 13 residues. The V gene's germline CDR1 is MGHDK and CDR2 SYGVNS. The germline V and J ends were trimmed by 6 bases and 5 bases, with 13 bases remaining between them. CDR3 region: CASRLQGEETQYF. In DNA, the CDR3 is TGTGCCAGCAGACTCCAAGGGGAGGAGACCCAGTACTTC.

This clonotype rates as large (0.1 to 1%). The chain carries TRBV2 and TRBJ2-6, with unresolved D. The CDR3 sequence is 13 residues long. Trimming pared 2 bases from V and 8 bases from J, leaving 7 bases between. From germline, CDR1 is SNHLY and CDR2 FYNNEI. The chain's CDR3 is CASSETSTNVLTF. The CDR3 DNA follows: TGTGCCAGCAGTGAAACGTCGACCAACGTCCTGACTTTC.

By its share, this clonotype is medium-sized. The J gene is TRBJ1-4, the V gene TRBV27; TRBD1 might be the D (5 bases). Germline loops: CDR1 MNHEY, CDR2 SMNVEV (reference sequence). The CDR3 has 15 residues. V shed 0 bases and J shed 4 bases, with 9 bases lying between them. CDR3 protein: CASSLSGTYNEKLFF. DNA for the CDR3: TGTGCCAGCAGTTTATCCGGGACCTATAATGAAAAACTGTTTTTT.

As regards this clonotype: A much larger clone differs by one base, so this may be a read error. This rearrangement joins TRBV27 to TRBJ2-5; D not resolved. Trimming took 8 bases from V and 5 from J, leaving 21 bases between them. CDR1 is MNHEY, CDR2 SMNVEV, per germline (reference sequence). The CDR3 has 15 amino acids. This CDR3 reads CASGYSGSRVETQYF. For the CDR3, the DNA is TGTGCCAGCGGTTACTCCGGGTCCCGGGTTGAGACCCAGTACTTC.

Within the sample, this clonotype is medium-sized. The genes are TRBV5-1 and TRBJ1-3; D is unclear. The CDR3 runs 15 residues. CDR1 SGHRS and CDR2 YFSETQ come from the germline V gene. V was pared by 0 bases and J by 0 bases, with 7 bases between. CDR3 bases: TGCGCCAGCAGCTTGGAGCCAGGCTCTGGAAACACCATATATTTT. This translates into CASSLEPGSGNTIYF.

By its share, this clonotype is large. This chain connects TRBV4-1 to TRBJ2-7; D perhaps matches TRBD2 (5 bases). Trimming pared 3 bases from V and 0 bases from J, leaving 12 bases between. The CDR3 extends over 15 amino acids. CDR1 is MGHRA and CDR2 is YSYEKL in the germline V gene. In DNA form, the CDR3 reads TGCGCCAGCAGCCAGAGTCGAGGGTTCTCCTACGAGCAGTACTTC. The encoded protein is CASSQSRGFSYEQYF.

This clonotype is classed as large. The CDR3: CASSFGGGNTEAFF. The DNA of the CDR3 is TGTGCCAGCAGTTTCGGGGGCGGGAACACTGAAGCTTTCTTT. This chain uses TRBV12-3 or TRBV12-4 with TRBJ1-1, with D perhaps TRBD1 (6 bases). V was pared by 3 bases and J by 1 base, with 9 bases between. The CDR3 spans 14 residues.

A remark on this clonotype: A single base separates this from a much larger clone, so it may be a read error. The chain carries TRBV7-2 and TRBJ2-7; maybe TRBD1 (6 bases). There are 14 residues in the CDR3. CDR1 and CDR2 (germline): SGHTA, FQGNSA. The CDR3 bases are TGTGGCAGCAGCTCGACAGGAAGCTCCTACGAGCAGTACTTC. Translated, it gives CGSSSTGSSYEQYF.

This clonotype is large in the sample. In DNA form, the CDR3 reads TGTGCCAGCAGCCTTACAGGGGTCGGCTACACCTTC. Amino acid sequence: CASSLTGVGYTF. This sequence joins TRBV7-2 and TRBJ1-2; 7 bases agree with TRBD1. Losses at the gene ends were 5 bases for V and 8 bases for J; bases not matched to a gene: 5. This CDR3 has 12 residues. Per the germline V gene, CDR1 is SGHTA and CDR2 is FQGNSA.

V usage is TRBV18 and J usage is TRBJ2-7; D possibly corresponds to TRBD1 (6 bases). The CDR3 length is 12 residues. V shed 3 bases and J shed 3 bases, with 6 bases lying between them. The germline gives CDR1 KGHSH, CDR2 LQKENI. This CDR3 is CASSPTGYEQYF. CDR3 bases: TGTGCCAGCTCACCGACAGGCTACGAGCAGTACTTC.

This clonotype qualifies as large. The genes are TRBV7-9 and TRBJ2-2; unclear D gene. The CDR3 sequence is 14 residues long. V lost 6 bases and J 6 bases, leaving 14 bases between the germline ends. From germline, CDR1 is SEHNR and CDR2 FQNEAQ (reference sequence). As DNA, the CDR3 is TGTGCCAGCAGGTCGGGTAGCCCGCCCGGGGAGCTGTTTTTT. This gives the protein CASRSGSPPGELFF.

Concerning this clonotype: One end of the junction does not line up with germline, which may come from a read error. The chain has TRBV11-2 and TRBJ2-7; no definite D call. The CDR3 totals 15 residues. Per germline, CDR1 SGHAT and CDR2 FQNNGV. The CDR3 is CASSSTLNIPYELYF. CDR3 DNA sequence: TGTGCCAGCAGCTCGACCCTCAACATCCCTTACGAGCTGTACTTC.

This clonotype is classed as medium-sized. The genes are TRBV6-5 and TRBJ2-7; the D is unclear. The CDR3 consists of 13 residues. CDR1 and CDR2 (germline): MNHEY, SVGAGI. Trimming took 4 bases from V and 7 from J, leaving 14 bases between them. The CDR3 DNA sequence: TGTGCCAGCAGTTTTGGAGCCTTGGGAGAGCAGTACTTC. It encodes CASSFGALGEQYF.

This clonotype has just a few counts. The genes are TRBV29-1 and TRBJ2-7, with D perhaps TRBD1 (6 bases). The CDR3 has 14 residues. Germline-derived CDR1 and CDR2 are SQVTM and ANQGSEA. Trimming took off 4 bases at V and 6 bases at J, with 19 bases between the two ends. DNA for the CDR3: TGCAGCGTTGGGGCCATCCTACAAGGGGGCGAGCAGTACTTC. It specifies CSVGAILQGGEQYF.

This clonotype is large by share. The V gene is TRBV7-6, the J gene TRBJ1-1; 11 nucleotides align to TRBD1. CDR3 size: 14 residues. CDR1 is SGHVS and CDR2 is FNYEAQ in the germline V gene. Trimming removed 5 bases from V and 7 bases from J; junction bases left unmatched: 6. Written as DNA, the CDR3 is TGTGCCAGCAGCCCAGGGACAGGGGGGCGTGAAGCTTTCTTT. It codes for CASSPGTGGREAFF.

This clonotype is large within its sample. V and J are TRBV4-1 and TRBJ2-3; 10 bases are a match to TRBD2. CDR1 and CDR2 (germline): MGHRA, YSYEKL. V lost 1 base, J lost 4 bases, and 8 bases stayed unmatched. The CDR3 covers 17 residues. The DNA for the CDR3 is TGCGCCAGCAGCCAAGGGGCGAGCGGGGGGGCATCAGATACGCAGTATTTT. Protein product: CASSQGASGGASDTQYF.

In the case of this clonotype: This could be a read error, since a much larger clone is one nucleotide away. The chain is built from TRBV7-2 and TRBJ2-1; D unresolved. V was clipped by 5 bases and J by 6 bases, with 14 bases between them. The CDR3 is made up of 14 amino acids. The V gene's germline CDR1 is SGHTA and CDR2 FQGNSA. The CDR3: CASSLQGSSNEQFF. DNA of the CDR3: TGTGCCAGCAGCCTCCAAGGCAGTTCCAATGAGCAGTTCTTC. The complete variable domain, with remaining parts taken from reference TRBV7-2 and TRBJ2-1, reads GAGVSQSPSNKVTEKGKDVELRCDPISGHTALYWYRQSLGQGLEFLIYFQGNSAPDKSGLPSDRFSAERTGGSVSTLTIQRTQQEDSAVYLCASSLQGSSNEQFFGPGTRLTVL.

This clonotype is classed as large. The chain uses TRBV21-1 and TRBJ2-2. TRBV21-1 is designated a pseudogene. The CDR3 contains 15 residues. The DNA for the CDR3 is TGTGCCAGCAGCAAAGCATGGAGGAACACCGGGGAGCTGTTTTTT. This encodes CASSKAWRNTGELFF.

By sample share, this clonotype is medium-sized. This chain joins TRBV4-3 and TRBJ1-6; possible D gene TRBD1, 6 bases. V lost 0 bases, J lost 7 bases, and 10 bases lay in between. This CDR3 region has 15 residues. Germline V gives CDR1 LGHNA, CDR2 YSLEER. CDR3: CASSQERGLNSPLHF. The DNA for the CDR3 is TGCGCCAGCAGCCAAGAGCGGGGGCTCAATTCACCCCTCCACTTT.

Within the sample, this clonotype is medium-sized. The chain uses TRBV20-1 and TRBJ1-1, with 7 bases that match TRBD1. Germline V gene sequence: CDR1 DFQATT, CDR2 SNEGSKA (reference sequence). The ends lost 6 bases at V and 1 base at J; junction bases unmatched: 11. The CDR3 runs to 15 residues. The CDR3 sequence is CSAQRGDSPNTEAFF. The CDR3 bases are TGCAGTGCGCAAAGGGGGGACAGTCCGAACACTGAAGCTTTCTTT.

By its share, this clonotype is medium-sized. This rearrangement joins TRBV11-2 to TRBJ2-7; D unresolved. This CDR3 spans 13 amino acids. V was trimmed by 3 bases and J by 3 bases, leaving 9 bases between them. The V gene's germline CDR1 is SGHAT and CDR2 FQNNGV. The CDR3 region is CASSFATYYEQYF. CDR3 nucleotides: TGTGCCAGCAGCTTTGCGACATACTACGAGCAGTACTTC.

Of note for this clonotype: Just one base apart from a much larger clone, this may be a read error. The CDR3 carries no conserved terminal phenylalanine or tryptophan, so it likely arises from a read error. This chain links TRBV13 with TRBJ2-7; D not certain. This CDR3 has 11 residues. Per germline, CDR1 PRHDT and CDR2 FYEKMQ (reference sequence). V lost 5 bases, J lost 7 bases, and 9 bases lay in between. In DNA, the CDR3 is TGTGCCAGCAGCGCGGAGATGGAGCAGTACTAC. Amino acids: CASSAEMEQYY.

This clonotype is classed as large (0.1 to 1%). The genes are TRBV14 and TRBJ2-1, with D perhaps matching TRBD1 (5 bases). The length of the CDR3 is 14 residues. Germline CDR1 reads SGHDN; CDR2 reads FVKESK. Trimming cost V 5 bases and J 7 bases, with 15 bases left between them. The CDR3 region has the DNA TGTGCCAGCAGCGGACAAACCCTGCGGAATGAGCAGTTCTTC. This sequence encodes CASSGQTLRNEQFF.

Within the sample, this clonotype is medium-sized. The chain couples TRBV27 to TRBJ2-7; the D gene is possibly TRBD1 (6 bases). The V end was cut by 4 bases, the J end by 5 bases, with 21 bases between. This CDR3 spans 16 amino acids. Germline V gene data show CDR1 as MNHEY and CDR2 as SMNVEV (reference sequence). The CDR3 is CASSSLTGLGKDEQYF. The CDR3 DNA sequence: TGTGCCAGCAGTTCACTTACAGGGCTTGGTAAGGACGAGCAGTACTTC.

The chain is built from TRBV30 and TRBJ2-7, with 10 bases identical to TRBD2. Trimming removed 6 bases from V and 2 bases from J; junction bases left unmatched: 7. The CDR3 has 14 amino acids. Germline V CDR1 and CDR2: GTSNPN, SVGIG (reference sequence). In nucleotides, the CDR3 is TGTGCCTGTACCACCGGGACTAGCGCCTACGAGCAGTACTTC. Amino acids: CACTTGTSAYEQYF.

As concerns this clonotype: It may be a read error: a sequence one base away is much more abundant. The chain couples TRBV4-3 to TRBJ2-7, with D perhaps TRBD1 or TRBD2 (5 bases each). The CDR3 has 15 residues. V was shortened by 4 bases and J by 7 bases, with 20 bases between the two germline ends. Germline CDR1 is LGHNA and CDR2 is YSLEER. The CDR3 here is CASSLWDGTSAEQYF. Here the CDR3 DNA reads TGCGCCAGCAGCCTATGGGACGGGACCTCCGCTGAGCAGTACTTC.

By its share, this clonotype is hyperexpanded. CDR3 DNA sequence: TGTGCCAGCAGCACAGCGGCTAGCGGGGGGGTCTCCTCCTACGAGCAGTACTTC. Translating it yields CASSTAASGGVSSYEQYF. The gene calls are TRBV21-1 and TRBJ2-7; the DNA was not compared with TRBD2, the D call given in the table. TRBV21-1 corresponds to a pseudogene. The CDR3 is made up of 18 amino acids.

This clonotype rates as medium-sized. The chain links TRBV7-2 to TRBJ2-1; D is unclear. The germline V gene encodes CDR1 SGHTA and CDR2 FQGNSA. This CDR3 spans 13 amino acids. The V gene lost 6 bases and the J gene lost 5 bases, with 11 bases spanning the gap. CDR3 in DNA: TGTGCCAGCAGACCTCCGGTGAACAATGAGCAGTTCTTC. The encoded protein is CASRPPVNNEQFF.

This clonotype rates as large. The CDR3 protein is CASSQEGRRGETQYF. CDR3 bases: TGCGCCAGCAGCCAAGAGGGGCGGCGGGGAGAGACCCAGTACTTC. V gene TRBV4-3 combines with J gene TRBJ2-5; tentatively, D is TRBD2 (6 bases). The germline gives CDR1 LGHNA, CDR2 YSLEER. Trimming took off 0 bases at V and 4 bases at J, with 12 bases between the two ends. This CDR3 is built from 15 residues.

By frequency in the sample, this clonotype is medium-sized. The CDR3 bases are TGTGCCAGCAGCCTACCCCCGTACGAGCAGTACTTC. Translation: CASSLPPYEQYF. The chain combines TRBV7-8 with TRBJ2-7; no reliable D call. Germline CDR1 reads SGHVS; CDR2 reads FQNEAQ. The V end lost 5 bases, the J end lost 4 bases, and 9 bases lay between the germline ends. This CDR3 has 12 residues.